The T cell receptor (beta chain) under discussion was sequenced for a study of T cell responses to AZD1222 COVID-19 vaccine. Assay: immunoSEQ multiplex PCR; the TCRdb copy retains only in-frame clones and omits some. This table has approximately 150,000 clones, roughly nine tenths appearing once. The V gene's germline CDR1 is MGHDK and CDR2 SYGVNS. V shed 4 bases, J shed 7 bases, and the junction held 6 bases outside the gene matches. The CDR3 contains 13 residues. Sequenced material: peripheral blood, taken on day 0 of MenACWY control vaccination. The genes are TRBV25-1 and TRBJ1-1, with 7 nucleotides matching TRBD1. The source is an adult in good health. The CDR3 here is CASSGYGTDEAFF. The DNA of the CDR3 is TGTGCCAGCAGTGGGTACGGGACAGATGAAGCTTTCTTT. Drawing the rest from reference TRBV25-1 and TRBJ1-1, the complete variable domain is EADIYQTPRYLVIGTGKKITLECSQTMGHDKMYWYQQDPGMELHLIHYSYGVNSTEKGDLSSESTVSRIRTEHFPLTLESARPSHTSQYLCASSGYGTDEAFFGQGTRLTVV.